The 32 T cell receptor beta chains listed next were all sequenced from one sample in a study of T cells after yellow fever vaccination. TCRdb recomputed calls from the 5' RACE reads with MiXCR, one row per CDR3 protein. The sample has about 140,000 distinct CDR3 sequences; approximately 6.6% are singletons. Specimen: CD4+ T cells sorted from PBMCs, collected 10 days after the yellow fever booster vaccination. The receptors derive from a man younger than 45 who received the YFV17D yellow fever vaccine.

This clonotype turned up a few times. The V gene is TRBV5-1, the J gene TRBJ2-5; 10 bases match TRBD2. The germline V gene has CDR1 SGHRS and CDR2 YFSETQ. J lost 4 bases, V lost 4 bases, and 7 bases had no gene match. The CDR3 has 15 amino acids. CDR3: CASSTSGRAGETQYF. In DNA form, the CDR3 reads TGCGCCAGCAGCACAAGCGGGAGGGCCGGAGAGACCCAGTACTTC.

This clonotype was observed at least ten times. The genes are TRBV7-9 and TRBJ2-3, with D uncertain. CDR3 length: 15 residues. With 2 bases removed from V and 9 bases from J, the gap between germline ends came to 18 bases. Germline CDR1 is SEHNR and CDR2 is FQNEAQ (reference sequence). Here the CDR3 reads CASSLFSRTSGTQYF. CDR3 sequence (DNA): TGTGCCAGCAGCTTATTTTCGCGGACCAGTGGAACGCAGTATTTT. The entire variable domain, with the rest obtained from reference TRBV7-9 and TRBJ2-3, is as follows: DTGVSQNPRHKITKRGQNVTFRCDPISEHNRLYWYRQTLGQGPEFLTYFQNEAQLEKSRLLSDRFSAERPKGSFSTLEIQRTEQGDSAMYLCASSLFSRTSGTQYFGPGTRLTVL.

This clonotype was counted ten times or more. V gene TRBV3-1 combines with J gene TRBJ2-7, with a tentative D call TRBD1 (5 bases). The CDR3 has 13 amino acids. CDR1 is LGHDT and CDR2 is YNNKEL in the germline V gene (reference sequence). Trimming shortened V by 4 bases and J by 11 bases, and 18 bases separated the two germline ends. The CDR3 DNA is TGTGCCAGCAGCCGACCGACAGCCTTGAGGAAGTACTTC. Translation gives CASSRPTALRKYF.

This clonotype was detected a few times. V usage is TRBV7-2 and J usage is TRBJ1-1; possible D gene TRBD1, 5 bases. The CDR3 spans 14 residues. V shed 2 bases and J shed 3 bases, with 10 bases lying between them. Germline lookup yields CDR1 SGHTA and CDR2 FQGNSA. CDR3: CASSLLGEYTEAFF. The CDR3 coding sequence is TGTGCCAGCAGCTTATTAGGGGAGTACACTGAAGCTTTCTTT.

This clonotype was seen repeatedly, ten times or more. The chain recombines TRBV10-3 with TRBJ2-7, with D possibly being TRBD2 (6 bases). V was pared by 10 bases and J by 1 base, with 14 bases between. The CDR3 has 13 amino acids. Per the germline V gene, CDR1 is ENHRY and CDR2 is SYGVKD. CDR3 protein: CATTGRESYEQYF. As DNA, the CDR3 is TGTGCCACCACGGGTCGGGAGTCCTACGAGCAGTACTTC.

The table lists this clonotype with many counts. The CDR3 DNA sequence: TGTGCCAGCAGCCAAGATCCCTACGAGCAGTACTTC. This encodes CASSQDPYEQYF. The chain carries TRBV3-1 and TRBJ2-7; no definite D call. V was trimmed by 0 bases and J by 2 bases, leaving 2 bases between them. Germline V gives CDR1 LGHDT, CDR2 YNNKEL (reference sequence). The CDR3 sequence is 12 residues long.

This clonotype was observed many times. The chain combines TRBV20-1 with TRBJ2-7; no firm D call. V lost 0 bases, J lost 4 bases, and 7 bases lay in between. Germline V CDR1 and CDR2: DFQATT, SNEGSKA (reference sequence). This CDR3 is built from 12 residues. The CDR3 reads CSARDPSYEQYF. The DNA of the CDR3 is TGCAGTGCTAGAGATCCCAGTTACGAGCAGTACTTC.

This clonotype was observed at least ten times. The gene calls are TRBV20-1 and TRBJ2-3; 8 bases are shared with TRBD2. Trimming took 6 bases from V and 3 from J; bases not matched to a gene: 8. CDR1 is DFQATT, CDR2 SNEGSKA, per germline (reference sequence). The CDR3 has 14 residues. Written as DNA, the CDR3 is TGCAGTGCCGCCAAGCGGGAGACTACAGATACGCAGTATTTT. Protein sequence: CSAAKRETTDTQYF.

This clonotype was seen a handful of times. The chain is built from TRBV4-3 and TRBJ1-3, with D perhaps TRBD1 (5 bases). This CDR3 region has 18 residues. Germline CDR1 is LGHNA and CDR2 is YSLEER. V dropped 0 bases and J dropped 0 bases, with 15 bases sitting between them. The CDR3 bases are TGCGCCAGCAGCCAAGATCCTAGGGGCAGGAGCTCTGGAAACACCATATATTTT. Residues: CASSQDPRGRSSGNTIYF.

In its sample, this clonotype was seen a few times. The V gene is TRBV12-3 or TRBV12-4, the J gene TRBJ2-1; D is unclear. The CDR3 is 11 residues long. Trimming took 3 bases from V and 9 from J, leaving 6 bases between them. CDR3 sequence (DNA): TGTGCCAGCAGTTTGTTTGGTGAGCAGTTCTTC. Amino acid sequence: CASSLFGEQFF.

In its sample, this clonotype was seen many times. V is TRBV5-1 and J is TRBJ1-1; maybe TRBD1 (5 bases). CDR3 length: 14 amino acids. V was trimmed by 7 bases and J by 1 base, leaving 14 bases between them. Germline CDR1 and CDR2: SGHRS and YFSETQ. The CDR3 nucleotides read TGCGCCAGCGCCGAAACGGGGGGGAACACTGAAGCTTTCTTT. It encodes CASAETGGNTEAFF.

This clonotype was recorded many times. V and J are TRBV10-2 and TRBJ2-3; 15 bases agree with TRBD2. The CDR3 covers 16 residues. CDR1 is WSHSY and CDR2 is SAAADI in the germline V gene. The ends lost 4 bases at V and 3 bases at J; junction bases unmatched: 2. The CDR3 loop reads CASSGGTSGRTDTQYF. CDR3 in DNA: TGCGCCAGCAGTGGGGGGACTAGCGGGAGGACAGATACGCAGTATTTT.

This clonotype occurred a few times. The V gene is TRBV4-2, the J gene TRBJ1-4; D gene unclear. The V gene lost 6 bases and the J gene lost 4 bases, with 6 bases spanning the gap. Germline V gives CDR1 LGHNA, CDR2 YNFKEQ. The CDR3 consists of 12 residues. The CDR3 is CASRAGNEKLFF. Written as DNA, the CDR3 is TGTGCCAGCAGGGCCGGTAATGAAAAACTGTTTTTT.

Ten or more counts support this clonotype. J is TRBJ2-7 and V is TRBV6-5, with no clear D. Germline V gives CDR1 MNHEY, CDR2 SVGAGI. Trimming took off 10 bases at V and 5 bases at J, with 15 bases between the two ends. The CDR3 runs 12 residues. CDR3 amino acids: CATRPRVHEQYF. Here the CDR3 DNA reads TGTGCCACTAGACCCCGGGTCCACGAGCAGTACTTC.

At least ten counts were recorded for this clonotype. The J gene is TRBJ2-1, the V gene TRBV20-1; 7 bases map to TRBD2. The CDR3 has 13 residues. Trimming took 4 bases from V and 8 from J; bases not matched to a gene: 8. Germline CDR1 and CDR2: DFQATT and SNEGSKA (reference sequence). The CDR3 coding sequence is TGCAGTGCTACCTTAGCGGGTGGTTATGAGCAGTTCTTC. This sequence encodes CSATLAGGYEQFF.

This clonotype was seen ten or more times. This chain uses TRBV7-2 with TRBJ2-7, with D possibly matching TRBD1 (7 bases). Germline V lookup: CDR1 SGHTA, CDR2 FQGNSA. Between the trimmed V and J ends, which lost 1 base and 0 bases, there was a span of 10 bases. The CDR3 extends over 15 amino acids. CDR3 sequence: CASSLGGDSSYEQYF. The DNA of the CDR3 is TGTGCCAGCAGCTTAGGCGGGGACAGCTCCTACGAGCAGTACTTC.

This clonotype was seen ten or more times. V usage is TRBV10-3 and J usage is TRBJ2-3; unclear D gene. Germline CDR1 and CDR2: ENHRY and SYGVKD. CDR3 length equals 12 residues. Trimming shortened V by 3 bases and J by 6 bases, and 7 bases separated the two germline ends. The CDR3 DNA is TGTGCCATCAGTGACGCCGCTGATACGCAGTATTTT. Its protein product is CAISDAADTQYF.

This clonotype was detected many times. The genes are TRBV27 and TRBJ1-1; D gene unclear. Trimming stripped 6 bases from V and 6 bases from J, with 20 bases between. CDR3 size: 15 residues. Germline V gene sequence: CDR1 MNHEY, CDR2 SMNVEV (reference sequence). CDR3 sequence reads: CASSSLMGKGAEAFF. DNA of the CDR3: TGTGCCAGCAGCTCCTTGATGGGAAAAGGCGCTGAAGCTTTCTTT.

V usage is TRBV7-6 and J usage is TRBJ2-6; TRBD1 might be the D (5 bases). The CDR3 contains 16 residues. CDR1 and CDR2 from the germline V gene are SGHVS and FNYEAQ. V shed 1 base and J shed 0 bases, with 7 bases lying between them. The CDR3 DNA reads as TGTGCCAGCAGCTTAGGCGACAGCTCTGGGGCCAACGTCCTGACTTTC. Its protein is CASSLGDSSGANVLTF.

The chain carries TRBV20-1 and TRBJ2-3, with D possibly being TRBD1 or TRBD2 (7 bases each). The CDR3 runs 15 residues. In germline, CDR1 is DFQATT, CDR2 SNEGSKA (reference sequence). The CDR3 DNA reads as TGCAGCGCTCGAAAGGGGGCGGGGGGCACAGATACGCAGTATTTT. This gives the protein CSARKGAGGTDTQYF.

This clonotype occurred a few times. The V gene is TRBV20-1, the J gene TRBJ2-7; tentative D call: TRBD1 (5 bases). Trimming took 0 bases from V and 7 from J, leaving 16 bases between them. Germline loops: CDR1 DFQATT, CDR2 SNEGSKA (reference sequence). CDR3 length equals 14 residues. CDR3 nucleotides: TGCAGTGCTAGAGATCGAAGGGGATGGGGTGAGCAGTACTTC. Protein: CSARDRRGWGEQYF.

This clonotype showed up many times. This sequence joins TRBV7-2 and TRBJ2-3; no reliable D call. The V and J ends lost 5 bases and 1 base respectively, with 13 bases between them. CDR1 is SGHTA, CDR2 FQGNSA, per germline. The CDR3 runs to 15 residues. The CDR3 sequence: CASSPQWSRTDTQYF. The CDR3 DNA reads TGTGCCAGCAGCCCCCAATGGTCTCGCACAGATACGCAGTATTTT.

Ten or more counts support this clonotype. The rearrangement links TRBV27 to TRBJ2-1, with TRBD2 matching over 13 bases. The germline gives CDR1 MNHEY, CDR2 SMNVEV (reference sequence). The length of the CDR3 is 13 residues. J gave up 8 bases and V 10 bases, and 5 bases lay outside the gene matches. CDR3 loop: CATRLAGGHEQFF. The CDR3, as DNA: TGTGCCACCCGACTAGCGGGAGGTCATGAGCAGTTCTTC.

This clonotype was counted at least ten times. V and J are TRBV4-2 and TRBJ2-1; D may be TRBD2 (5 bases). Germline values: CDR1 LGHNA, CDR2 YNFKEQ. The CDR3 is 13 amino acids. V was trimmed by 0 bases and J by 9 bases, leaving 9 bases between them. CDR3 residues: CASSQDRRVEQFF. The DNA of the CDR3 is TGTGCCAGCAGCCAAGATCGGCGGGTTGAGCAGTTCTTC.

This clonotype was counted at least ten times. In nucleotides, the CDR3 is TGCAGTGCTAGAAGGGGGGGACAAATCCTAAATTCACCCCTCCACTTT. This encodes CSARRGGQILNSPLHF. The chain recombines TRBV20-1 with TRBJ1-6; D is possibly TRBD1 (6 bases). Germline V gene lookup returns CDR1 DFQATT and CDR2 SNEGSKA (reference sequence). The CDR3 spans 16 residues. Trimming shortened V by 2 bases and J by 7 bases, and 18 bases separated the two germline ends.

There are many counts of this clonotype. V is TRBV6-5 and J is TRBJ1-4; 8 bases map to TRBD1. The CDR3 sequence is 18 residues long. With 0 bases clipped from V and 3 bases from J, the junction kept 9 bases outside the gene matches. The germline V gene encodes CDR1 MNHEY and CDR2 SVGAGI. The CDR3 DNA sequence: TGTGCCAGCAGTTACTCAACGCCGGGACAGGCTGCTAATGAAAAACTGTTTTTT. Translated: CASSYSTPGQAANEKLFF.

In its sample, this clonotype was seen many times. CDR3 sequence reads: CASSPIGQILNTEAFF. The CDR3 DNA is TGTGCCAGCAGCCCTATCGGACAAATTCTGAACACTGAAGCTTTCTTT. V gene TRBV7-2 combines with J gene TRBJ1-1; TRBD1 is a possible D gene (5 bases). The CDR3 spans 16 residues. Germline values: CDR1 SGHTA, CDR2 FQGNSA. Trimming stripped 5 bases from V and 0 bases from J, with 16 bases between.

This clonotype was picked up many times. V gene TRBV20-1 combines with J gene TRBJ2-3; 10 positions agree with TRBD2. The CDR3 spans 15 residues. The trim removed 0 bases at V and 5 bases at J, leaving 5 bases unmatched. Germline CDR1 is DFQATT and CDR2 is SNEGSKA (reference sequence). In DNA form, the CDR3 reads TGCAGTGCTAGAGATCTAGCGGGAGTAATAGATACGCAGTATTTT. It is translated as CSARDLAGVIDTQYF.

In this sample, this clonotype turned up a few times. V gene TRBV5-6 combines with J gene TRBJ2-7; D is unclear. Trimming removed 3 bases at V and 4 bases at J, with 17 bases between. The CDR3 is 15 residues long. The germline V gene has CDR1 SGHDT and CDR2 YYEEEE. The CDR3 nucleotides are TGTGCCAGCAGCTGGTCGCCTGCGACCTCATACGAGCAGTACTTC. Protein sequence: CASSWSPATSYEQYF.

There are many counts of this clonotype. The chain employs TRBV4-2 and TRBJ2-5, with a weak D call TRBD1 (6 bases). Trimming left V 3 bases short and J 5 bases short, with 22 bases between. Looked up from germline, CDR1 is LGHNA and CDR2 is YNFKEQ. There are 17 residues in the CDR3. The CDR3, as DNA: TGTGCCAGCAGCCAGAGCTCCCCAGGGGCCGGAGTGGAGACCCAGTACTTC. As protein: CASSQSSPGAGVETQYF.

This clonotype has a count of ten or more. The chain uses TRBV5-1 and TRBJ1-1, with TRBD1 identical over 7 bases. Per germline, CDR1 SGHRS and CDR2 YFSETQ. This CDR3 spans 15 amino acids. V was pared by 4 bases and J by 1 base, with 7 bases of the junction left unmatched. The CDR3 DNA is TGCGCCAGCAGCACGAGACAGGGTGGGAACACTGAAGCTTTCTTT. Protein sequence: CASSTRQGGNTEAFF. Full variable domain (remainder filled in from reference TRBV5-1 and TRBJ1-1): KAGVTQTPRYLIKTRGQQVTLSCSPISGHRSVSWYQQTPGQGLQFLFEYFSETQRNKGNFPGRFSGRQFSNSRSEMNVSTLELGDSALYLCASSTRQGGNTEAFFGQGTRLTVV.

This clonotype was counted at least ten times. The chain couples TRBV4-3 to TRBJ2-1; D gene uncertain. V lost 0 bases to trimming and J lost 7 bases, with 13 bases between them. CDR1 and CDR2 from the germline V gene are LGHNA and YSLEER. This CDR3 contains 15 residues. The CDR3 region has the DNA TGCGCCAGCAGCCAAGAGCACAAGGATAGGAATGAGCAGTTCTTC. Residues: CASSQEHKDRNEQFF.